The clone carrying this T cell receptor beta chain came up many times. What it binds is not known. Unique molecular identifiers were incorporated when the TCRbeta library was constructed. MiXCR was run by TCRdb on the PCR reads, yielding one entry per CDR3 protein. The sample comprises approximately 300,000 distinct CDR3 sequences, under 14% of which are singletons, and 20% to 25% rests with the top ten. The sample belongs to a study of T-cell reconstitution after alpha-beta-depleted transplantation in children. Study-wide findings and caveats: Expanded graft clones, several hundred of them, were reportedly the source of alpha-beta T cells about two months after transplant.

The V end was cut by 4 bases, the J end by 2 bases, with 15 bases between. CDR3 length equals 15 residues. V gene TRBV12-3 or TRBV12-4 combines with J gene TRBJ2-7; possible D gene TRBD2, 6 bases. This sequence was found in a male patient under 10 years old who had a stem cell transplant for chronic granulomatous disease, so the T cells may come from the graft donor. Sequencing used peripheral blood, obtained 180 days after TCRalphabeta/CD19-depleted stem cell transplant. This CDR3 reads CASSSRTNPTYEQYF. The DNA of the CDR3 is TGTGCCAGCAGTTCTCGGACTAATCCCACCTACGAGCAGTACTTC.